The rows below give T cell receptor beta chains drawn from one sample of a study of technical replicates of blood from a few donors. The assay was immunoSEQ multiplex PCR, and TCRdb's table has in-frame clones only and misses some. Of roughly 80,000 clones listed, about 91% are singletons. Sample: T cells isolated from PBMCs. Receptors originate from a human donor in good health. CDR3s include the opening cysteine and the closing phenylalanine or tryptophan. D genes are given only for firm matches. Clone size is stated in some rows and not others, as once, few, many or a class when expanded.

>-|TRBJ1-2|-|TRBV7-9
CASSFGAIVEGVYGYTF
TGTGCCAGCAGCTTCGGAGCAATAGTGGAAGGGGTCTATGGCTACACCTTC
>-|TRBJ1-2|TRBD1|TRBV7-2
CASSLGGQGTNYGYTF
TGTGCCAGCAGCTTAGGTGGACAGGGGACTAACTATGGCTACACCTTC
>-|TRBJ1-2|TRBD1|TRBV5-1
CASSLERQGYGYTF
TGCGCCAGCAGCTTGGAGCGACAGGGCTATGGCTACACCTTC
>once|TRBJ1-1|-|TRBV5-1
CASRFTTQMNTEAFF
TGCGCCAGCAGGTTTACGACACAGATGAACACTGAAGCTTTCTTT
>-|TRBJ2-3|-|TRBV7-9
CASSSWTETDTQYF
TGTGCCAGCAGCTCCTGGACAGAAACAGATACGCAGTATTTT
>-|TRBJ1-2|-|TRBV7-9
CASIILRSVYGYTF
TGTGCCAGCATCATACTCCGGTCGGTCTATGGCTACACCTTC
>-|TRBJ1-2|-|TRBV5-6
CASSPTGVYGYTF
TGTGCCAGCAGCCCGACGGGGGTTTATGGCTACACCTTC
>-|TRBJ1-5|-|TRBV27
CASSFSGIQPQHF
TGTGCCAGCAGTTTTTCGGGGATTCAGCCCCAGCATTTT
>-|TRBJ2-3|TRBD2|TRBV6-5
CASSGTSGSWDTQYF
TGTGCCAGCAGTGGGACTAGCGGGAGTTGGGATACGCAGTATTTT
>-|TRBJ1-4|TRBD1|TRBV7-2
CASSSDLTGNEKLFF
TGTGCCAGCAGCTCCGACCTGACAGGGAATGAAAAACTGTTTTTT
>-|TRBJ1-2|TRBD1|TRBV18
CASSPQNRGEGYTF
TGTGCCAGCTCACCGCAAAACAGGGGGGAAGGCTACACCTTC
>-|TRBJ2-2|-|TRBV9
CASSVDVGQGPGELFF
TGTGCCAGCAGCGTAGACGTAGGGCAGGGTCCCGGGGAGCTGTTTTTT
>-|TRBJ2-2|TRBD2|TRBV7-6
CASSLVLAGVTGELFF
TGTGCCAGCAGCTTAGTCCTAGCGGGAGTTACCGGGGAGCTGTTTTTT
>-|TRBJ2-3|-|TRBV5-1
CASSLATSGLWDTQYF
TGCGCCAGCAGCTTGGCTACCTCGGGACTCTGGGATACGCAGTATTTT
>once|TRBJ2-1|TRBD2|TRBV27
CASSSGRGGNEQFF
TGTGCCAGCAGTAGCGGGAGGGGGGGCAATGAGCAGTTCTTC
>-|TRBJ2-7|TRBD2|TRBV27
CASSTGGTYEQYF
TGTGCCAGCAGCACCGGGGGGACCTACGAGCAGTACTTC
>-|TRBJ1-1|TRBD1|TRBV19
CASSIRQGNLNTEAFF
TGTGCCAGTAGTATTCGACAGGGCAACCTGAACACTGAAGCTTTCTTT
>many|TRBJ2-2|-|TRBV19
CASERASITGELFF
TGTGCCAGTGAACGAGCTAGTATAACCGGGGAGCTGTTTTTT
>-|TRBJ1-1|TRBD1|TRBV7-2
CASSPAGQGAEAFF
TGTGCCAGCAGCCCCGCCGGGCAGGGGGCTGAAGCTTTCTTT
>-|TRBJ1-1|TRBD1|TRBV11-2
CASSPRQGLGTEAFF
TGTGCCAGCAGCCCTCGACAGGGCCTGGGCACTGAAGCTTTCTTT
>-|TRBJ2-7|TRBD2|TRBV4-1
CASSQESLGLAGYEQYF
TGCGCCAGCAGCCAAGAGTCCCTGGGACTAGCGGGATACGAGCAGTACTTC
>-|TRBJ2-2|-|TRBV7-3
CASSPQGTGELFF
TGTGCCAGCAGCCCACAGGGCACCGGGGAGCTGTTTTTT
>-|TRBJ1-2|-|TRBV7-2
CASFPNPGVNYGYTF
TGTGCCAGCTTCCCGAACCCAGGGGTGAACTATGGCTACACCTTC
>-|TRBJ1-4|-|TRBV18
CASSPTGPNEKLFF
TGTGCCAGCTCACCTACAGGACCGAATGAAAAACTGTTTTTT
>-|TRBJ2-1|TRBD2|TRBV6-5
CASKGLAGRDEQFF
TGTGCCAGCAAAGGACTAGCGGGAAGGGATGAGCAGTTCTTC
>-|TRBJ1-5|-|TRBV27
CASSLQGNQPQHF
TGTGCCAGCAGTTTACAGGGCAATCAGCCCCAGCATTTT
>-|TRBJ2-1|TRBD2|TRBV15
CATSRFSSGTTSYNEQFF
TGTGCCACCAGCAGGTTCTCATCCGGGACTACCTCCTACAATGAGCAGTTCTTC
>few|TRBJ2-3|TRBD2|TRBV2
CAREPSGSPTDTQYF
TGTGCCAGAGAACCTAGCGGGAGTCCCACAGATACGCAGTATTTT
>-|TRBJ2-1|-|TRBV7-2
CASVGQSYNEQFF
TGTGCCAGCGTTGGACAGAGCTACAATGAGCAGTTCTTC
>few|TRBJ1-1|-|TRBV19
CASNRYTEAFF
TGTGCCAGCAACAGGTACACTGAAGCTTTCTTT
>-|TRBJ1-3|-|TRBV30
CASLSGNTIYF
TGTGCCTCTCTCTCTGGAAACACCATATATTTT
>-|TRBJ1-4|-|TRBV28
CASSLRDLGNEKLFF
TGTGCCAGCAGTTTGAGGGATCTGGGTAATGAAAAACTGTTTTTT
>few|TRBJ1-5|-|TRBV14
CASSQDRGIGQPQHF
TGTGCCAGCAGCCAAGATCGGGGGATCGGCCAGCCCCAGCATTTT
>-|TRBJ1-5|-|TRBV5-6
CASSSFYRVKDQPQHF
TGTGCCAGCAGCTCATTCTACAGGGTTAAGGATCAGCCCCAGCATTTT
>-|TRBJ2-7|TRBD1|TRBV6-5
CASSWTGREQYF
TGTGCCAGCAGTTGGACAGGGAGGGAGCAGTACTTC
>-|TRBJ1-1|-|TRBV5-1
CASSQAGRGTEAFF
TGCGCCAGCAGCCAGGCGGGCAGGGGCACTGAAGCTTTCTTT
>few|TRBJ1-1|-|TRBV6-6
CASRLGRGESTEAFF
TGTGCCAGCAGGCTAGGCAGGGGAGAGAGCACTGAAGCTTTCTTT
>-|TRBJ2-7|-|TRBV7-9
CASSPLDNSYEQYF
TGTGCCAGCAGCCCCTTAGACAATTCCTACGAGCAGTACTTC
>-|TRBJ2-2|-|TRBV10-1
CASSESIRELFF
TGCGCCAGCAGTGAGTCTATCCGGGAGCTGTTTTTT
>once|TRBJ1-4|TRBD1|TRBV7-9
CASSLDGQGEKLFF
TGTGCCAGCAGCTTAGACGGACAGGGTGAAAAACTGTTTTTT
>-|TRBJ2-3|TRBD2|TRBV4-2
CASSYTSGAGGDTQYF
TGTGCCAGCAGCTATACTAGCGGAGCCGGGGGAGATACGCAGTATTTT
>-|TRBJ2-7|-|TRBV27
CASSPSGYEQYF
TGTGCCAGCAGCCCATCCGGCTACGAGCAGTACTTC
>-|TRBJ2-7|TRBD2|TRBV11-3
CASSLLAGAYEQYF
TGTGCCAGCAGCTTACTAGCGGGAGCCTACGAGCAGTACTTC
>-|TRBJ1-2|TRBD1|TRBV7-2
CASSEGRGQGYGYTF
TGTGCCAGCAGCGAAGGGAGGGGACAGGGTTATGGCTACACCTTC
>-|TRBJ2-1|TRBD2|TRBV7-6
CASSLLRQDSGSPYNEQFF
TGTGCCAGCAGCCTTCTTAGACAAGATAGCGGGAGCCCTTACAATGAGCAGTTCTTC
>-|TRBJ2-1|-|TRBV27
CASSPQTRGYNEQFF
TGTGCCAGCAGTCCCCAGACGAGGGGGTACAATGAGCAGTTCTTC
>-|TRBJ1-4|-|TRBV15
CATGDRNQYEKLFF
TGTGCCACCGGTGACAGGAACCAATATGAAAAACTGTTTTTT
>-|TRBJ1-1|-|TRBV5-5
CASSSQTETTEAFF
TGTGCCAGCAGCTCGCAGACAGAAACTACTGAAGCTTTCTTT
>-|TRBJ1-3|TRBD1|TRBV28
CASSPQGANTIYF
TGTGCCAGCAGTCCCCAGGGGGCGAACACCATATATTTT
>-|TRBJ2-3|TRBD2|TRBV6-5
CASSLPSGRGDTQYF
TGTGCCAGCAGTTTACCTAGCGGGAGAGGAGATACGCAGTATTTT